The clone carrying this T cell receptor (beta chain) was recorded at least ten times. Its antigen remains unidentified. Germline CDR1 reads SQVTM; CDR2 reads ANQGSEA. Losses at the gene ends were 4 bases for V and 6 bases for J; bases not matched to a gene: 8. The CDR3 has 15 residues. A J-beta primer mix and a sample-barcoded 5' primer were used in a second PCR of about 7 to 12 cycles. TCRdb re-called the 5' RACE reads through MiXCR, storing one row per CDR3 protein. Of 380,000 or so distinct CDR3 sequences listed, 45% to 65% are singletons. This specimen comes from a study of blood T cells in healthy people across ages. Whole-study findings and limits: Naive T cell percentage and TCR beta diversity correlated strongly.

This TCR was recovered from a man aged 60 to 69 in good health. What was sequenced was blood. The chain recombines TRBV29-1 with TRBJ2-1, with 11 bases aligning to TRBD2. CDR3 in amino acids: CSVGVGLAGGNEQFF. The DNA of the CDR3 is TGCAGCGTTGGGGTAGGGCTAGCGGGAGGCAATGAGCAGTTCTTC.